Listed here are 8 T cell receptor beta chains from one sample, sequenced in a study of blood T cell repertoires in COVID-19. TCRdb keeps only in-frame clones here, not all; method: immunoSEQ multiplex PCR. The sample holds under 300,000 clones, approximately 88% seen once. The sample comprised peripheral blood. These receptors originate from a man in his fifties with acute or convalescent COVID-19.

This clone occurred a few times. V usage is TRBV7-9 and J usage is TRBJ2-7; TRBD2 matches at 10 bases. The CDR3 has 15 amino acids. J gave up 0 bases and V 5 bases, and 4 bases lay outside the gene matches. In germline, CDR1 is SEHNR, CDR2 FQNEAQ (reference sequence). CDR3 DNA sequence: TGTGCCAGCAGCCAAGCTAGCGGGAGCTCCTACGAGCAGTACTTC. It translates to CASSQASGSSYEQYF. The full variable domain, in which reference TRBV7-9 and TRBJ2-7 provide the parts outside the CDR3, is DTGVSQNPRHKITKRGQNVTFRCDPISEHNRLYWYRQTLGQGPEFLTYFQNEAQLEKSRLLSDRFSAERPKGSFSTLEIQRTEQGDSAMYLCASSQASGSSYEQYFGPGTRLTVT.

The chain is built from TRBV11-2 and TRBJ1-5; TRBD1 might be the D (6 bases). CDR3 size: 13 residues. Germline loops: CDR1 SGHAT, CDR2 FQNNGV. V was trimmed by 1 base and J by 9 bases, leaving 10 bases between them. The CDR3 here is CASSLGQQGPQHF. The DNA for the CDR3 is TGTGCCAGCAGCTTAGGGCAACAGGGGCCCCAGCATTTT.

The chain is built from TRBV7-8 and TRBJ1-2, with D possibly being TRBD1 (6 bases). Germline CDR1 is SGHVS and CDR2 is FQNEAQ. This CDR3 is built from 14 residues. Trimming stripped 5 bases from V and 2 bases from J, with 12 bases between. The chain's CDR3 is CASSLEDRNYGYTF. In DNA form, the CDR3 reads TGTGCCAGCAGCCTCGAGGACAGAAACTATGGCTACACCTTC.

CDR3 loop: CASSLGRGGSPPPLTGELFF. CDR3 sequence (DNA): TGCGCCAGCAGCTTGGGGCGGGGGGGCAGCCCCCCCCCTCTAACCGGGGAGCTGTTTTTT. This chain links TRBV5-1 with TRBJ2-2; 9 positions match TRBD2. V lost 0 bases, J lost 5 bases, and 17 bases stayed unmatched. CDR3 length: 20 residues. Germline CDR1 reads SGHRS; CDR2 reads YFSETQ.

The V and J genes are TRBV15 and TRBJ2-3, with D perhaps matching TRBD2 (6 bases). Trimming stripped 0 bases from V and 2 bases from J, with 12 bases between. Per the germline V gene, CDR1 is LNHNV and CDR2 is YYDKDF (reference sequence). This CDR3 comprises 16 residues. CDR3 sequence reads: CATSRETRGFTDTQYF. The DNA for the CDR3 is TGTGCCACCAGCAGAGAGACTAGGGGCTTCACAGATACGCAGTATTTT.

This clone was recorded a few times. The V and J genes are TRBV7-9 and TRBJ2-1; 9 bases align to TRBD1. V shed 4 bases, J shed 9 bases, and the junction held 10 bases outside the gene matches. This CDR3 is 15 amino acids long. The germline CDR1 and CDR2 sequences are SEHNR and FQNEAQ (reference sequence). Here the CDR3 reads CASSYRRDRAGEQFF. The CDR3 DNA follows: TGTGCCAGCAGCTACCGCCGGGACAGGGCGGGTGAGCAGTTCTTC.

In this sample, this clone turned up once. The V and J genes are TRBV5-1 and TRBJ2-3, with D maybe TRBD2 (7 bases). The V gene's germline CDR1 is SGHRS and CDR2 YFSETQ. The CDR3 runs to 14 residues. Deletions cut 7 bases from V and 5 bases from J, with 17 bases between. CDR3 in amino acids: CASSGGGAIDTQYF. The CDR3 region has the DNA TGCGCCAGCTCTGGAGGGGGGGCGATAGATACGCAGTATTTT.

V usage is TRBV19 and J usage is TRBJ1-5, with a possible D match to TRBD1 (5 bases). CDR3 length: 16 residues. In germline, CDR1 is LNHDA, CDR2 SQIVND (reference sequence). Trimming left V 1 base short and J 2 bases short, with 12 bases between. This CDR3 is CASSIGAGWGNQPQHF. For the CDR3, the DNA is TGTGCCAGTAGTATAGGGGCAGGGTGGGGCAATCAGCCCCAGCATTTT.